The clone carrying this T cell receptor (beta chain) turned up a few times. The antigen is not known. TCRB transcripts that were expressed got sequenced, as all of the isolated RNA had been reverse transcribed. Method: immunoSEQ multiplex PCR; TCRdb's copy keeps in-frame clones and lacks some. Of about 140,000 clones listed, about 9.7% are singletons. It was one heparinised blood draw, averaging about 0.12 L, that each donor gave. The data derive from a study of beta chain features in type 1 diabetes. Study conclusions and caveats: Type 1 diabetes patients had TCRB CDR3s that were shorter (moderately but significantly so) in all four CD4+ subsets.

After removal of 6 bases from V and 4 bases from J, the junction contained 7 bases not matched to a gene. The length of the CDR3 is 15 residues. CDR1 and CDR2 from the germline V gene are MNHNY and SVGAGI (reference sequence). The sequenced material came from central memory CD4+ T cells from blood. The chain employs TRBV6-6 and TRBJ2-2; 8 nucleotides agree with TRBD1. This receptor was taken from a woman in her thirties or forties in good health. This CDR3 reads CASRAQGGGTGELFF. CDR3 nucleotide sequence: TGTGCCAGCAGGGCACAGGGGGGCGGCACCGGGGAGCTGTTTTTT.